Listed below are T cell receptor beta chains from one sample, sequenced in a study of T cell responses to AZD1222 COVID-19 vaccine. Assay used: immunoSEQ multiplex PCR; TCRdb lists only in-frame clones, some missing. The sample records approximately 120,000 clones, around nine tenths being singletons. The material was peripheral blood, obtained on day 0 of AZD1222 vaccination. The receptors originated from an adult in good health. Both conserved end residues are part of each CDR3. A D gene is named only where the DNA matches it firmly. Clone size is stated in some rows and not others, as once, few, many or a class when expanded.

clone_size,d_call,v_call,j_call,cdr3_aa,cdr3_nt
.,TRBD1,TRBV7-8,TRBJ1-3,CASSLVGVRAGGGNTIYF,TGTGCCAGCAGCTTAGTTGGGGTGAGGGCAGGGGGAGGAAACACCATATATTTT
.,.,TRBV19,TRBJ1-2,CASSIGGGNYGYTF,TGTGCCAGTAGTATAGGAGGGGGAAACTATGGCTACACCTTC
.,TRBD2,TRBV19,TRBJ2-1,CASSTPLGTSFTDEQFF,TGTGCCAGTAGTACACCACTCGGGACTAGCTTTACGGATGAGCAGTTCTTC
.,.,TRBV7-2,TRBJ2-5,CASSFGSSGTQYF,TGTGCCAGCAGCTTTGGGTCCTCAGGGACCCAGTACTTC
.,.,TRBV11-3,TRBJ1-2,CASSLDMTASVDGYTF,TGTGCCAGCAGCTTAGATATGACAGCTTCGGTCGATGGCTACACCTTC
.,.,TRBV23-1,TRBJ1-3,CASTRRRAGDGSGNTIYF,TGCGCCAGCACTCGCCGGAGGGCAGGGGATGGATCTGGAAACACCATATATTTT
.,TRBD2,TRBV30,TRBJ2-5,CAWSVQRGTQETQYF,TGTGCCTGGAGTGTCCAGCGGGGAACCCAAGAGACCCAGTACTTC
.,TRBD2,TRBV10-3,TRBJ2-1,CAISQTSGNEQFF,TGTGCCATCAGCCAGACTAGCGGCAATGAGCAGTTCTTC
.,.,TRBV6-1,TRBJ1-5,CASSEPTGTTQPQHF,TGTGCCAGCAGTGAACCGACCGGGACAACTCAGCCCCAGCATTTT
few,.,TRBV5-6,TRBJ2-1,CASSLKRLSSYNEQFF,TGTGCCAGCAGCTTGAAGCGGCTGAGCTCCTACAATGAGCAGTTCTTC
.,TRBD2,TRBV9,TRBJ2-1,CASSPLAGGPYNEQFF,TGTGCCAGCAGCCCACTAGCGGGGGGCCCCTACAATGAGCAGTTCTTC
once,.,TRBV27,TRBJ2-3,CASSRYFGGIDTQYF,TGTGCCAGCAGTCGCTATTTTGGGGGCATTGATACGCAGTATTTT
once,.,TRBV30,TRBJ2-1,CAWTPGSGFQFF,TGTGCCTGGACCCCGGGGTCGGGATTTCAGTTCTTC
.,TRBD1,TRBV19,TRBJ1-4,CASKDRGAGATNEKLFF,TGTGCCAGTAAGGACAGGGGGGCCGGTGCGACTAATGAAAAACTGTTTTTT
.,.,TRBV5-5,TRBJ1-5,CATSLGGAGQPQHF,TGTGCCACGAGCCTTGGGGGCGCCGGTCAGCCCCAGCATTTT
.,.,TRBV28,TRBJ2-6,CASSLRTGTGANVLTF,TGTGCCAGCAGTTTACGAACAGGGACTGGGGCCAACGTCCTGACTTTC
.,.,TRBV30,TRBJ2-7,CAWREGGGYEQYF,TGTGCCTGGAGGGAAGGAGGGGGCTACGAGCAGTACTTC
.,.,TRBV9,TRBJ1-5,CASSVTGAGNQPQHF,TGTGCCAGCAGCGTTACGGGGGCTGGCAATCAGCCCCAGCATTTT
.,.,TRBV9,TRBJ2-1,CASSARTGVNEQFF,TGTGCCAGCAGCGCCCGGACGGGGGTCAATGAGCAGTTCTTC
.,.,TRBV3-1/TRBV3-2,TRBJ2-1,CASSPTPSAVQNEQFF,TGTGCCAGCAGCCCTACCCCCTCAGCAGTTCAAAATGAGCAGTTCTTC
.,TRBD1,TRBV5-1,TRBJ1-1,CASSLYLPGGPDTEAFF,TGCGCCAGCAGCTTGTATCTCCCAGGGGGTCCCGACACTGAAGCTTTCTTT